This TCR beta chain was obtained from a study of vaccination effects on CD4 cells after COVID-19. Study outcomes and limitations: Healthy vaccinees' vaccine-induced clones included only 1 of 255 cross-reacting with common cold coronaviruses.

Generated by immunoSEQ multiplex PCR, the TCRdb table keeps only in-frame clones and is missing some. This sample has more than 20,000 clones, with 60% to 80% found just once. Regarding this clone: What it recognizes is unknown.

Per the germline V gene, CDR1 is MGHRA and CDR2 is YSYEKL. V lost 3 bases, J lost 6 bases, and 15 bases lay in between. CDR3 size: 15 residues. Before any sequencing was done, the ViraFEST assay used viral peptide pools to expand antigen-specific CD4+ T cells. A roughly ten-day culture period preceded the isolation of CD4+ T cells. Vaccination of participants consisted of two doses of either the BNT162b2 or mRNA-1273 vaccine. Vaccine recipients had no previous SARS-CoV-2 infection; their nucleocapsid antibodies were negative. This specimen consisted of CD4+ T cells from PBMCs cultured with SARS-CoV-2 spike peptides, obtained after COVID-19 vaccination. This sequence was found in a human donor who received a COVID-19 vaccine. Some clones in this sample may be carry-over from other donors' samples. The V and J genes are TRBV4-1 and TRBJ2-1, with D maybe TRBD2 (6 bases). CDR3 region: CASSHPGSLGNEQFF. DNA of the CDR3: TGCGCCAGCAGCCACCCCGGGAGCCTGGGCAATGAGCAGTTCTTC.